The rows below give T cell receptor beta chains drawn from one sample of a study of post-analysis software for immune sequencing data. TCRdb ran MiXCR on the PCR reads and lists one entry per CDR3 protein. This table has over 300,000 distinct CDR3 sequences, approximately 33% appearing once. The sample was blood. These receptors originate from a girl between 5 and 17 years old with multiple sclerosis. Each CDR3 is given with its conserved first and last residue. The order of the fields is J gene, D gene, clone size, V gene, CDR3 DNA, CDR3 protein. The D gene is left open where the match is weak. The size field is filled for only some rows; it gives once, few, many or a size class.

j_call: TRBJ1-5; d_call: NA; clone_size: NA; v_call: TRBV12-3/TRBV12-4; cdr3_nt: TGTGCCAGCAGCCCTGGGTCTTCTAGCAATCAGCCCCAGCATTTT; cdr3_aa: CASSPGSSSNQPQHF
j_call: TRBJ1-1; d_call: TRBD1; clone_size: NA; v_call: TRBV9; cdr3_nt: TGTGCCAGCAGCGGTACAGGGGGCGAGGGAACTGAAGCTTTCTTT; cdr3_aa: CASSGTGGEGTEAFF
j_call: TRBJ2-2; d_call: NA; clone_size: NA; v_call: TRBV11-2; cdr3_nt: TGTGCCAGCAGCTCCCTTCCTATGGGGGAGCTGTTTTTT; cdr3_aa: CASSSLPMGELFF
j_call: TRBJ2-1; d_call: TRBD2; clone_size: few; v_call: TRBV25-1; cdr3_nt: TGTGCCAGCAGTGAGGCGGGGGTACTGTACAATGAGCAGTTCTTC; cdr3_aa: CASSEAGVLYNEQFF
j_call: TRBJ1-1; d_call: NA; clone_size: NA; v_call: TRBV4-1; cdr3_nt: TGCGCCAGCAGCCAAGCCTCGGGGATAACTGAAGCTTTCTTT; cdr3_aa: CASSQASGITEAFF
j_call: TRBJ2-7; d_call: NA; clone_size: NA; v_call: TRBV7-3; cdr3_nt: TGTGCCAGCAGCTTAAGTCCGACTAGTAGCTCCTACGAGCAGTACTTC; cdr3_aa: CASSLSPTSSSYEQYF
j_call: TRBJ2-2; d_call: TRBD1; clone_size: NA; v_call: TRBV20-1; cdr3_nt: TGCAGTGCTCAGGACAGGGAAGGCACCGGGGAGCTGTTTTTT; cdr3_aa: CSAQDREGTGELFF
j_call: TRBJ2-7; d_call: NA; clone_size: many; v_call: TRBV5-1; cdr3_nt: TGCGCCAGCAGCTCCGGACATTCGGGGGAGCAGTACTTC; cdr3_aa: CASSSGHSGEQYF
j_call: TRBJ2-7; d_call: NA; clone_size: NA; v_call: TRBV10-2; cdr3_nt: TGCGCCAGCAGTGTTTCGGGAAGCGAGCAGTACTTC; cdr3_aa: CASSVSGSEQYF
j_call: TRBJ2-7; d_call: TRBD1; clone_size: few; v_call: TRBV6-2/TRBV6-3; cdr3_nt: TGTGCCAGCAGTTGGGGACAGCCGGACTACGAGCAGTACTTC; cdr3_aa: CASSWGQPDYEQYF
j_call: TRBJ2-3; d_call: TRBD2; clone_size: NA; v_call: TRBV7-9; cdr3_nt: TGTGCCAGCAGCGAGAGCGGGGTTAGCACAGATACGCAGTATTTT; cdr3_aa: CASSESGVSTDTQYF
j_call: TRBJ1-2; d_call: NA; clone_size: few; v_call: TRBV7-2; cdr3_nt: TGTGCCAGCAGCACCCTAGCAGGGGACGGCTACACCTTC; cdr3_aa: CASSTLAGDGYTF
j_call: TRBJ2-6; d_call: TRBD2; clone_size: few; v_call: TRBV27; cdr3_nt: TGTGCCAGCAGTTCCACAGTGGCGGGGGCTGGGGCCAACGTCCTGACTTTC; cdr3_aa: CASSSTVAGAGANVLTF
j_call: TRBJ2-5; d_call: NA; clone_size: NA; v_call: TRBV6-5; cdr3_nt: TGTGCCAGCAGTTACTCATGGCCCCAAGAGACCCAGTACTTC; cdr3_aa: CASSYSWPQETQYF
j_call: TRBJ2-5; d_call: NA; clone_size: NA; v_call: TRBV7-9; cdr3_nt: TGTGCCAGCAGCCCCACGGTGGCCCAAGAGACCCAGTACTTC; cdr3_aa: CASSPTVAQETQYF
j_call: TRBJ2-7; d_call: NA; clone_size: many; v_call: TRBV5-5; cdr3_nt: TGTGCCAGCAGCTCCCGGGACGCTGGGCTCGAGCAGTACTTC; cdr3_aa: CASSSRDAGLEQYF
j_call: TRBJ2-7; d_call: TRBD1; clone_size: NA; v_call: TRBV4-1; cdr3_nt: TGCGCCAGCAGCCACCCAACAGGGGACGAGCAGTACTTC; cdr3_aa: CASSHPTGDEQYF
j_call: TRBJ2-3; d_call: NA; clone_size: few; v_call: TRBV7-2; cdr3_nt: TGTGCCAGCAGCTTAGAGGGGGACACAGATACGCAGTATTTT; cdr3_aa: CASSLEGDTDTQYF
j_call: TRBJ1-2; d_call: NA; clone_size: NA; v_call: TRBV29-1; cdr3_nt: TGCAGCGTGACCTCCGGCTATGGCTACACCTTC; cdr3_aa: CSVTSGYGYTF
j_call: TRBJ2-7; d_call: NA; clone_size: many; v_call: TRBV29-1; cdr3_nt: TGCAGCGTCCCAGGGAACCGGCTTTACGAGCAGTACTTC; cdr3_aa: CSVPGNRLYEQYF
j_call: TRBJ2-7; d_call: NA; clone_size: NA; v_call: TRBV28; cdr3_nt: TGTGCCAGCAGTTTATTTCCCGGCTACGAGCAGTACTTC; cdr3_aa: CASSLFPGYEQYF
j_call: TRBJ2-1; d_call: NA; clone_size: many; v_call: TRBV24-1; cdr3_nt: TGTGCCACCAGTGATGGGCTTTCCTACAATGAGCAGTTCTTC; cdr3_aa: CATSDGLSYNEQFF
j_call: TRBJ1-2; d_call: NA; clone_size: NA; v_call: TRBV3-1; cdr3_nt: TGTGCCAGCAGCCTAGAAAGCTGGGGGCTCGGCTACACCTTC; cdr3_aa: CASSLESWGLGYTF
j_call: TRBJ2-7; d_call: NA; clone_size: many; v_call: TRBV7-8; cdr3_nt: TGTGCCAGCAGCTGGACAGATATAGGCGAGCAGTACTTC; cdr3_aa: CASSWTDIGEQYF
j_call: TRBJ2-7; d_call: TRBD2; clone_size: many; v_call: TRBV20-1; cdr3_nt: TGCAGTGCTTCTACTAGCGGGGATGCCGAGCAGTACTTC; cdr3_aa: CSASTSGDAEQYF
j_call: TRBJ1-5; d_call: NA; clone_size: NA; v_call: TRBV7-9; cdr3_nt: TGTGCCAGCAGCTTAGGGGAAGGAAATCAGCCCCAGCATTTT; cdr3_aa: CASSLGEGNQPQHF
j_call: TRBJ2-7; d_call: NA; clone_size: NA; v_call: TRBV3-1; cdr3_nt: TGTGCCAGCAGCCCGAGTGATCGCAGCCCTCACGAGCAGTACTTC; cdr3_aa: CASSPSDRSPHEQYF
j_call: TRBJ2-3; d_call: NA; clone_size: NA; v_call: TRBV7-2; cdr3_nt: TGTGCCAGCAGCTCGCCAGGGAACGAAGGCCGTACAGATACGCAGTATTTT; cdr3_aa: CASSSPGNEGRTDTQYF
j_call: TRBJ2-7; d_call: NA; clone_size: once; v_call: TRBV7-2; cdr3_nt: TGTGCCAGCAGCTCATACGGCCAAGGGGGCTACGAGCAGTACTTC; cdr3_aa: CASSSYGQGGYEQYF
j_call: TRBJ2-5; d_call: TRBD1; clone_size: NA; v_call: TRBV20-1; cdr3_nt: TGCAGCCCCGGGACAGGGGTTGAGACCCAGTACTTC; cdr3_aa: CSPGTGVETQYF
j_call: TRBJ1-1; d_call: NA; clone_size: NA; v_call: TRBV20-1; cdr3_nt: TGCAGTGCTTCCAGGACGCAGAACACTGAAGCTTTCTTT; cdr3_aa: CSASRTQNTEAFF
j_call: TRBJ2-7; d_call: TRBD2; clone_size: NA; v_call: TRBV7-3; cdr3_nt: TGTGCCAGCAGCTTATTAGGTAGCGGGGTTTACGAGCAGTACTTC; cdr3_aa: CASSLLGSGVYEQYF
j_call: TRBJ2-1; d_call: TRBD1; clone_size: few; v_call: TRBV5-5; cdr3_nt: TGTGCCAGCAGCTTGATGGACAGGGACATCAATGAGCAGTTCTTC; cdr3_aa: CASSLMDRDINEQFF
j_call: TRBJ2-5; d_call: NA; clone_size: NA; v_call: TRBV7-9; cdr3_nt: TGTGCCAGCAGCTCTTCTGGAGTACAAGAGACCCAGTACTTC; cdr3_aa: CASSSSGVQETQYF
j_call: TRBJ2-3; d_call: TRBD2; clone_size: NA; v_call: TRBV7-2; cdr3_nt: TGTGCCAGCAGCTTAGGGTCAGCGGGGTATGCAGATACGCAGTATTTT; cdr3_aa: CASSLGSAGYADTQYF
j_call: TRBJ1-1; d_call: TRBD1; clone_size: many; v_call: TRBV7-9; cdr3_nt: TGTGCCAGCAGCTCAAACACAGGGGCTGAAGCTTTCTTT; cdr3_aa: CASSSNTGAEAFF
j_call: TRBJ2-1; d_call: TRBD2; clone_size: few; v_call: TRBV12-3/TRBV12-4; cdr3_nt: TGTGCCAGCAGACCTACGGGACTAGCGTATAATGAGCAGTTCTTC; cdr3_aa: CASRPTGLAYNEQFF
j_call: TRBJ1-2; d_call: NA; clone_size: NA; v_call: TRBV24-1; cdr3_nt: TGTGCCACCAGTGACTCACACCTGGGCTATGGCTACACCTTC; cdr3_aa: CATSDSHLGYGYTF
j_call: TRBJ2-7; d_call: TRBD2; clone_size: NA; v_call: TRBV20-1; cdr3_nt: TGCAGTGCCCCCGGGACTATCTACGAGCAGTACTTC; cdr3_aa: CSAPGTIYEQYF
j_call: TRBJ1-2; d_call: NA; clone_size: NA; v_call: TRBV4-1; cdr3_nt: TGCGCCAGAGGGGGGGTCGGGGGCTACACCTTC; cdr3_aa: CARGGVGGYTF